This paragraph reports one TCR beta chain. This sample stems from a study of blood T cell repertoires in COVID-19. Study-wide background: Acute and convalescent COVID-19 samples came from the United States, Italy and Spain. PBMCs, B-cell-depleted T cells, or T cells were the source of the cDNA or gDNA that made up the material.

J was trimmed by 7 bases and V by 1 base; bases with no gene match: 2. This CDR3 has 14 residues. Germline CDR1 and CDR2: SGHTA and FQGNSA. Original processing methods: Estimates of nucleated cell counts were drawn from the amplification of reference gene primers. Libraries were prepared by immunoSEQ multiplex PCR; TCRdb keeps only in-frame clonotypes and omits some of them. V and J calls and clone size are copied from that table; D and trimming were computed from the DNA. The data show approximately 28,000 clones, around 89% seen once. Sequencing was done on a sample of peripheral blood. The receptor was isolated from a woman aged 60-75 years with active COVID-19. The gene calls are TRBV7-2 and TRBJ2-3; TRBD1 agrees at 10 bases. CDR3 sequence (DNA): TGTGCCAGCAGCTTAGGGGACAGGGGAAATACGCAGTATTTT. This translates into CASSLGDRGNTQYF.